Listed below are T cell receptor beta chains from one sample, sequenced in a study of PD-1 blockade in classical Hodgkin lymphoma. The repertoire was sequenced with immunoSEQ multiplex PCR; TCRdb's copy has only in-frame clones and lacks some. The data show 25,000 to 30,000 clones, around 84% seen once. Sequenced material: peripheral blood mononuclear cells (PBMCs), taken before the second cycle of nivolumab. The source is a human donor with classical Hodgkin lymphoma. Each CDR3 is given with its conserved first and last residue. Each record gives: J gene, CDR3 length, clone size, D gene, V gene, CDR3 protein, CDR3 DNA. A D gene is named only where the DNA matches it firmly. Size values are once, few and many counts, or a class for expanded clones, and some rows have none.

TRBJ1-5 | 13 | - | - | TRBV12-5 | CASGNDEWQPQHF | TGTGCTAGTGGAAACGACGAGTGGCAGCCCCAGCATTTT
TRBJ1-6 | 15 | - | - | TRBV11-3 | CASSLRAATGSPLHF | TGTGCCAGCAGCTTACGGGCCGCGACGGGTTCACCCCTCCACTTT
TRBJ1-2 | 14 | - | TRBD1 | TRBV7-9 | CASSFYRGTGGYTF | TGTGCCAGCAGCTTTTACAGGGGAACGGGTGGCTACACCTTC
TRBJ1-2 | 12 | few | - | TRBV2 | CASSEGGDGYTF | TGTGCCAGCAGTGAGGGGGGGGATGGCTACACCTTC
TRBJ2-2 | 17 | - | - | TRBV6-1 | CASSEPGSPRGRGELFF | TGTGCCAGCAGTGAACCAGGGTCCCCGCGTGGTCGCGGGGAGCTGTTTTTT
TRBJ1-4 | 13 | - | - | TRBV12-5 | CASGLVWGGKLFF | TGTGCTAGTGGTTTGGTTTGGGGAGGAAAACTGTTTTTT
TRBJ1-1 | 14 | - | - | TRBV18 | CASSPRQEKDEAFF | TGTGCCAGCTCCCCGCGTCAGGAGAAAGATGAAGCTTTCTTT
TRBJ1-1 | 13 | - | - | TRBV6-5 | CASSPRTGSYAFF | TGTGCCAGCAGCCCTCGGACGGGATCCTACGCTTTCTTT
TRBJ2-7 | 12 | - | - | TRBV6-1 | CAHGTSAYEQYF | TGTGCCCACGGGACGTCAGCCTACGAGCAGTACTTC
TRBJ2-2 | 12 | few | - | TRBV6-5 | CASSRTNGELFF | TGTGCCAGCAGCAGGACCAACGGGGAGCTGTTTTTT
TRBJ2-2 | 14 | few | - | TRBV11-3 | CASSPGRLMGELFF | TGTGCCAGCAGCCCCGGACGGCTTATGGGGGAGCTGTTTTTT
TRBJ2-5 | 13 | - | - | TRBV12-5 | CASAPRGGETQYF | TGTGCTAGTGCTCCACGTGGGGGAGAGACCCAGTACTTC
TRBJ2-7 | 15 | - | - | TRBV19 | CASSIDPGMTYEQYF | TGTGCCAGTAGTATAGATCCAGGTATGACCTACGAGCAGTACTTC
TRBJ1-5 | 15 | once | TRBD1 | TRBV6-5 | CASRPPGGSNQPQHF | TGTGCCAGCAGACCCCCAGGGGGTAGCAATCAGCCCCAGCATTTT
TRBJ2-1 | 14 | once | TRBD1 | TRBV11-2 | CASSFTGGRSEQFF | TGTGCCAGCAGCTTTACAGGGGGTAGGAGTGAGCAGTTCTTC
TRBJ2-7 | 12 | - | - | TRBV5-6 | CASSLYTGSQYF | TGTGCCAGCAGCTTGTATACAGGGAGTCAGTACTTC
TRBJ2-2 | 16 | - | - | TRBV6-1 | CASRENGASNTGELFF | TGTGCCAGCAGAGAAAACGGGGCTTCGAACACCGGGGAGCTGTTTTTT
TRBJ1-5 | 14 | once | TRBD1 | TRBV2 | CASRRTGQDGPQHF | TGTGCCAGCAGGCGGACAGGGCAGGATGGGCCCCAGCATTTT
TRBJ2-3 | 15 | - | TRBD1 | TRBV19 | CASSPRTGVADTQYF | TGTGCCAGTAGTCCCCGGACAGGGGTTGCAGATACGCAGTATTTT
TRBJ1-1 | 11 | - | - | TRBV6-6 | CASTFRAEAFF | TGTGCCAGCACATTTCGGGCTGAAGCTTTCTTT
TRBJ1-1 | 14 | - | - | TRBV27 | CASSLLGGKTEAFF | TGTGCCAGCAGTTTATTGGGGGGGAAAACTGAAGCTTTCTTT
TRBJ2-7 | 13 | - | TRBD1 | TRBV19 | CASSGDRGNEQYF | TGTGCCAGTAGTGGGGACAGGGGGAACGAGCAGTACTTC
TRBJ1-4 | 14 | - | - | TRBV5-6 | CASSRVATNEKLFF | TGTGCCAGCAGCCGGGTTGCAACTAATGAAAAACTGTTTTTT
TRBJ1-5 | 12 | - | - | TRBV12-5 | CASRGGDQPQHF | TGTGCTAGTCGGGGAGGAGATCAGCCCCAGCATTTT
TRBJ2-7 | 14 | - | TRBD1 | TRBV6-5 | CASSYGQGYGEQYF | TGTGCCAGCAGTTACGGACAGGGATACGGGGAGCAGTACTTC
TRBJ1-4 | 13 | - | TRBD1 | TRBV2 | CASTQGAGEKLFF | TGTGCCAGCACGCAGGGGGCAGGGGAAAAACTGTTTTTT
TRBJ2-1 | 16 | - | - | TRBV9 | CASSVVAAGRSNEQFF | TGTGCCAGCAGCGTAGTAGCTGCGGGGAGAAGCAATGAGCAGTTCTTC
TRBJ2-7 | 14 | few | - | TRBV7-8 | CASSYDRKTYEQYF | TGTGCCAGCAGCTACGACAGAAAAACCTACGAGCAGTACTTC
TRBJ1-6 | 15 | - | TRBD1 | TRBV6-5 | CASSPGTGLFSPLHF | TGTGCCAGCAGCCCCGGGACAGGGTTATTCTCACCCCTCCACTTT
TRBJ2-5 | 16 | - | TRBD2 | TRBV18 | CASSPRGLATGETQYF | TGTGCCAGCTCACCCCGGGGACTAGCGACGGGAGAGACCCAGTACTTC
TRBJ2-1 | 13 | - | - | TRBV14 | CASSQDFRNEQFF | TGTGCCAGCAGCCAAGATTTCCGAAATGAGCAGTTCTTC
TRBJ2-1 | 12 | - | - | TRBV11-3 | CASSSDSNEQFF | TGTGCCAGCAGCTCCGACAGCAATGAGCAGTTCTTC
TRBJ1-1 | 13 | - | - | TRBV7-8 | CASSLQGNTEAFF | TGTGCCAGCAGCCTCCAGGGGAACACTGAAGCTTTCTTT
TRBJ1-2 | 14 | - | TRBD1 | TRBV19 | CASRAGTGFTGYTF | TGTGCCAGTAGAGCCGGGACAGGATTTACTGGCTACACCTTC
TRBJ2-3 | 16 | - | - | TRBV5-8 | CASSPQIRSSTDTQYF | TGTGCCAGCAGCCCCCAGATACGTTCTAGCACAGATACGCAGTATTTT
TRBJ1-2 | 13 | once | - | TRBV13 | CASSFGEDTGYTF | TGTGCCAGCAGCTTTGGGGAAGATACTGGCTACACCTTC
TRBJ1-4 | 14 | medium-sized | - | TRBV19 | CASTNLGGLEKLFF | TGTGCCAGTACCAATCTTGGGGGTTTGGAAAAACTGTTTTTT
TRBJ2-1 | 12 | - | - | TRBV9 | CASSSRTHEQFF | TGTGCCAGCAGCTCCCGGACTCATGAGCAGTTCTTC
TRBJ1-1 | 14 | - | - | TRBV4-3 | CASSPHPSGAEAFF | TGCGCCAGCAGCCCCCATCCATCTGGCGCTGAAGCTTTCTTT
TRBJ2-3 | 14 | - | - | TRBV9 | CASSVGGASDTQYF | TGTGCCAGCAGCGTAGGGGGCGCCTCAGATACGCAGTATTTT
TRBJ1-1 | 15 | - | - | TRBV5-1 | CASSPSSLMNTEAFF | TGCGCCAGCAGCCCCAGCTCTCTTATGAACACTGAAGCTTTCTTT
TRBJ1-6 | 18 | - | - | TRBV30 | CAWTGQKGREAADSPLHF | TGTGCCTGGACAGGGCAAAAGGGAAGGGAGGCGGCGGATTCACCCCTCCACTTT
TRBJ1-2 | 14 | few | TRBD1 | TRBV6-6 | CASNDDRGEYGYTF | TGTGCCAGCAACGACGACAGGGGCGAATATGGCTACACCTTC
TRBJ1-5 | 15 | - | TRBD1 | TRBV2 | CASSPQGAGGQPQHF | TGTGCCAGCAGTCCCCAGGGGGCGGGAGGCCAGCCCCAGCATTTT
TRBJ1-1 | 13 | once | - | TRBV7-9 | CASSLTLNTEAFF | TGTGCCAGCAGCCTCACTTTGAACACTGAAGCTTTCTTT
TRBJ1-5 | 15 | - | - | TRBV19 | CASTDLDSYNQPQHF | TGTGCCAGTACGGACCTCGACAGTTACAATCAGCCCCAGCATTTT
TRBJ1-5 | 13 | - | - | TRBV6-5 | CASSYDGNQPQHF | TGTGCCAGCAGTTACGATGGCAATCAGCCCCAGCATTTT
TRBJ2-2 | 19 | once | TRBD2 | TRBV19 | CASSIRKGLAGGIGGELFF | TGTGCCAGTAGTATAAGGAAGGGACTAGCGGGGGGAATTGGCGGGGAGCTGTTTTTT
TRBJ1-4 | 14 | - | - | TRBV9 | CASSVGATNEKLFF | TGTGCCAGCAGCGTAGGAGCAACTAATGAAAAACTGTTTTTT
TRBJ1-5 | 16 | - | - | TRBV19 | CASSIGRSISNQPQHF | TGTGCCAGTAGTATTGGCAGATCAATTAGCAATCAGCCCCAGCATTTT
TRBJ1-2 | 15 | - | - | TRBV4-2 | CASSQEGQGSHGYTF | TGTGCCAGCAGCCAAGAGGGGCAGGGTTCGCATGGCTACACCTTC
TRBJ1-5 | 15 | - | - | TRBV2 | CASSSGTPVGQPQHF | TGTGCCAGCAGTTCCGGGACCCCGGTGGGTCAGCCCCAGCATTTT
TRBJ1-4 | 14 | - | - | TRBV16 | CASSQGWGVEKLFF | TGTGCCAGCAGCCAAGGTTGGGGAGTTGAAAAACTGTTTTTT
TRBJ2-1 | 15 | once | TRBD1 | TRBV18 | CASSGDRAFYNEQFF | TGTGCCAGCTCAGGGGACAGAGCTTTCTACAATGAGCAGTTCTTC
TRBJ2-1 | 15 | few | - | TRBV27 | CASSLGQVSLVEQFF | TGTGCCAGCAGTTTGGGCCAGGTGTCTCTAGTTGAGCAGTTCTTC